The T cell receptor beta chain under discussion was sequenced for a study of T cells in tumors after PD-1 blockade. Tumor or blood genomic DNA was sequenced, with inputs of about 616 ng to 6,004 ng. TCRdb keeps only in-frame clones here, not all; method: immunoSEQ multiplex PCR. The repertoire has more than 50,000 clones, around 74% of them found once; the top ten carry 4.7%. V gave up 1 base and J gave up 4 bases; unmatched junction bases: 8. The CDR3 has 16 amino acids. CDR1 and CDR2 (germline): SGHVS, FNYEAQ. This specimen consisted of PBMCs, obtained after anti-PD-1 treatment. The source of this sequence is a human donor with basal cell carcinoma. The V and J genes are TRBV7-6 and TRBJ1-1, with TRBD1 matching over 8 bases. CDR3 loop: CASSLGSGQGGTEAFF. Written as DNA, the CDR3 is TGTGCCAGCAGCTTAGGGTCTGGACAGGGCGGCACTGAAGCTTTCTTT.